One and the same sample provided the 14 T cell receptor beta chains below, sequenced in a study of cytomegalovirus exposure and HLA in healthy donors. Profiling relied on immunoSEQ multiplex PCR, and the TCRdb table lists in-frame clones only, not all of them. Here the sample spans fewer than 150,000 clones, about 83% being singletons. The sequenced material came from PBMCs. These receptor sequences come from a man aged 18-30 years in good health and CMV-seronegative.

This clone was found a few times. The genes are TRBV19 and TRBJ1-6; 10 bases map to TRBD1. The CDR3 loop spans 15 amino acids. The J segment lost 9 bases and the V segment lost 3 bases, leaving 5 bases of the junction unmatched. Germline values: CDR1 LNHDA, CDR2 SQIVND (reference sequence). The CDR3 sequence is CASSIQTGGSSPLHF. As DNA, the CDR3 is TGTGCCAGTAGTATCCAGACAGGGGGCAGTTCACCCCTCCACTTT.

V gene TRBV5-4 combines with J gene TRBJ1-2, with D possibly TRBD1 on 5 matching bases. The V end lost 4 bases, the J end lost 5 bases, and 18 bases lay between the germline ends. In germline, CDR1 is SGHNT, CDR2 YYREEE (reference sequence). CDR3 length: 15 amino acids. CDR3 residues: CASSGAPGFLYGYTF. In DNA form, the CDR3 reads TGTGCCAGCAGCGGAGCACCAGGGTTCCTATATGGCTACACCTTC.

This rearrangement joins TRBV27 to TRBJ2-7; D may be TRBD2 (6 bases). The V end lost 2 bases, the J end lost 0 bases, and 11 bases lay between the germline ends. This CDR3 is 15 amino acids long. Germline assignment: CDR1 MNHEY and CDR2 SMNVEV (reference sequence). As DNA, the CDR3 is TGTGCCAGCAGTTTAAGTACGGGGGACTCCTACGAGCAGTACTTC. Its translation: CASSLSTGDSYEQYF.

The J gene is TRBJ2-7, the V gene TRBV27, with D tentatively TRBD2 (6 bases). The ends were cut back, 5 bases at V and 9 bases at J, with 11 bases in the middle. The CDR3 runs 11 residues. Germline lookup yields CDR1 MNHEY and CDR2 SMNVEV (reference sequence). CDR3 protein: CASSIPGAQYF. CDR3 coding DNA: TGTGCCAGCAGTATTCCGGGAGCGCAGTACTTC.

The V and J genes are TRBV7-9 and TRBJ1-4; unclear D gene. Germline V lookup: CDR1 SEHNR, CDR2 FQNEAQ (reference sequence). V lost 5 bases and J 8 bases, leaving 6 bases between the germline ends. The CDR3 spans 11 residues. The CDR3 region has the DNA TGTGCCAGCAGCCGCGCGGAAAAACTGTTTTTT. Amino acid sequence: CASSRAEKLFF. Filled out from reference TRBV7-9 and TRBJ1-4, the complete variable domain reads DTGVSQNPRHKITKRGQNVTFRCDPISEHNRLYWYRQTLGQGPEFLTYFQNEAQLEKSRLLSDRFSAERPKGSFSTLEIQRTEQGDSAMYLCASSRAEKLFFGSGTQLSVL.

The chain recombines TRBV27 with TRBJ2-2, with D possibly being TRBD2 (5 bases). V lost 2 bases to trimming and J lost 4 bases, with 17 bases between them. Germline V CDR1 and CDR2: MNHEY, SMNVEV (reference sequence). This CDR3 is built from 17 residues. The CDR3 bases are TGTGCCAGCAGTTTAATAAGTACGGGGAGCGTCACCGGGGAGCTGTTTTTT. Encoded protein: CASSLISTGSVTGELFF.

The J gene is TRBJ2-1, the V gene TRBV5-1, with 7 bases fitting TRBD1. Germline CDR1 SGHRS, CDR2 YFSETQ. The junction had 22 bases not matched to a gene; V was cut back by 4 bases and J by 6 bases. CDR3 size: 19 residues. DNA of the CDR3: TGCGCCAGCAGCCCTAAATCTCACGGACAGGCGGCGCTTTCCAATGAGCAGTTCTTC. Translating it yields CASSPKSHGQAALSNEQFF.

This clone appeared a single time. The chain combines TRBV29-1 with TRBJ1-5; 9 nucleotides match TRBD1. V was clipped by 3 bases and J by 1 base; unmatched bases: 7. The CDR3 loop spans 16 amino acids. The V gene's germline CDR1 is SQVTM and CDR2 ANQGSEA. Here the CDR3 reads CSVDPGQGGSNQPQHF. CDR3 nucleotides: TGCAGCGTTGACCCGGGACAGGGTGGAAGCAATCAGCCCCAGCATTTT.

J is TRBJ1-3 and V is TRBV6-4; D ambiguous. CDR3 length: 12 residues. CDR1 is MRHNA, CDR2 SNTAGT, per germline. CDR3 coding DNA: TGTGCTCAGTCCGGGTCTGGAAACACCATATATTTT. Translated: CAQSGSGNTIYF.

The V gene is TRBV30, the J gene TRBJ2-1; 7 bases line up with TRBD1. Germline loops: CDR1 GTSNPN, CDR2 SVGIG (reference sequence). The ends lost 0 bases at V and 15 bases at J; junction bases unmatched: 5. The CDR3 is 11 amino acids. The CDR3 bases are TGTGCCTGGAGTGTACAACAGGGGTGGTTCTTC. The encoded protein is CAWSVQQGWFF.

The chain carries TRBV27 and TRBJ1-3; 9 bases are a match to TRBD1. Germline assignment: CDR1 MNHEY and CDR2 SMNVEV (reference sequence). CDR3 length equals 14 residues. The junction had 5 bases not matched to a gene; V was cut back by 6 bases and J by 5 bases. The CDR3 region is CASRSGQGRNTIYF. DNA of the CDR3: TGTGCCAGCAGGTCGGGACAGGGACGAAACACCATATATTTT.

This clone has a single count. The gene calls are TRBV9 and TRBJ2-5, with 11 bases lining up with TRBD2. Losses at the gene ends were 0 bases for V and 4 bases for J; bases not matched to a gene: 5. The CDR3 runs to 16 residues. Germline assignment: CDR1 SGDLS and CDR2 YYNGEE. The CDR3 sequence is CASSVGSGGASETQYF. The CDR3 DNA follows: TGTGCCAGCAGCGTAGGTAGCGGGGGGGCCTCAGAGACCCAGTACTTC.

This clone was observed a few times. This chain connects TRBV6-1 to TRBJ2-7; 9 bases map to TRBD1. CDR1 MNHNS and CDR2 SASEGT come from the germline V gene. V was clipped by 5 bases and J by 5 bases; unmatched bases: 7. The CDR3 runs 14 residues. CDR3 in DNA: TGTGCCAGCAGTCGGGACAGGGCTTGGGACGAGCAGTACTTC. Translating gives CASSRDRAWDEQYF.

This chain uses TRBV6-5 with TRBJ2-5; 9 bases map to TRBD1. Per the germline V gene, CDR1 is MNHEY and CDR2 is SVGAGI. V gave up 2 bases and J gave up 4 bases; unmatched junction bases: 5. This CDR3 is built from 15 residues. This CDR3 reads CASSYTTGGTETQYF. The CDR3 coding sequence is TGTGCCAGCAGTTACACAACAGGGGGCACAGAGACCCAGTACTTC.